Below are 20 T cell receptor beta chains sequenced from a single sample in a study of cytomegalovirus exposure and HLA in healthy donors. The PCR contained 60 Vbeta and 13 Jbeta primers. TCRdb's table, derived via immunoSEQ multiplex PCR, lists solely in-frame clones and lacks some. The repertoire holds 100,000 to 150,000 clones, with over 80% as singletons. The sample was PBMCs. The source of these receptors is a man in his forties or fifties in good health and CMV-seronegative.

The CDR3 DNA is TGTGCCAGCAGTTCGGGACAGTTTTATGGCTACACCTTC. This encodes CASSSGQFYGYTF. The chain recombines TRBV27 with TRBJ1-2; TRBD1 matches at 7 bases. The CDR3 covers 13 residues. Per germline, CDR1 MNHEY and CDR2 SMNVEV (reference sequence). J lost 5 bases, V lost 4 bases, and 4 bases had no gene match.

V usage is TRBV5-8 and J usage is TRBJ1-2, with D possibly matching TRBD1 (6 bases). Germline V CDR1 and CDR2: SGHTS, YDEGEE. V was cut by 0 bases and J by 1 base, with 10 bases left in between. The CDR3 has 15 residues. This CDR3 is CASSLADRFNYGYTF. The CDR3 region has the DNA TGTGCCAGCAGCTTGGCCGACAGGTTTAACTATGGCTACACCTTC.

This clone was detected a few times. This sequence joins TRBV11-2 and TRBJ2-1, with a tentative D call TRBD2 (6 bases). V gave up 1 base and J gave up 4 bases, with 8 bases separating them. The CDR3 spans 14 residues. Per the germline V gene, CDR1 is SGHAT and CDR2 is FQNNGV. The CDR3 region is CASSLAREYNEQFF. In nucleotides, the CDR3 is TGTGCCAGCAGCTTAGCACGGGAGTACAATGAGCAGTTCTTC.

The chain couples TRBV6-1 to TRBJ1-2; the D gene is possibly TRBD1 (6 bases). Trimming removed 4 bases at V and 3 bases at J, with 18 bases between. Looked up from germline, CDR1 is MNHNS and CDR2 is SASEGT. The CDR3 runs 16 residues. The CDR3 is CASSGPANRAHYGYTF. CDR3 nucleotides: TGTGCCAGCAGTGGTCCTGCTAACAGGGCTCACTATGGCTACACCTTC.

V is TRBV15 and J is TRBJ2-1, with a weak D call TRBD1 (5 bases). The CDR3 consists of 15 residues. V was clipped by 0 bases and J by 4 bases, with 10 bases between them. Germline V gene data show CDR1 as LNHNV and CDR2 as YYDKDF (reference sequence). CDR3 sequence reads: CATSRDFNRYNEQFF. The CDR3 bases are TGTGCCACCAGCAGAGATTTTAACAGGTACAATGAGCAGTTCTTC.

The chain recombines TRBV10-2 with TRBJ2-2; no reliable D call. Deletions cut 8 bases from V and 4 bases from J, with 8 bases between. Germline values: CDR1 WSHSY, CDR2 SAAADI. The length of the CDR3 is 12 residues. CDR3 DNA: TGCGCCAGCCGACACGGCACCGGGGAGCTGTTTTTT. It specifies CASRHGTGELFF.

The genes are TRBV7-8 and TRBJ1-6; possibly TRBD1 for D (6 bases). Trimming left V 4 bases short and J 0 bases short, with 10 bases between. CDR1 is SGHVS, CDR2 FQNEAQ, per germline. The CDR3 extends over 16 amino acids. CDR3 nucleotide sequence: TGTGCCAGCAGCTCGAGGGGGAACTCCTATAATTCACCCCTCCACTTT. This translates into CASSSRGNSYNSPLHF. The variable domain in full, with the rest retrieved from reference TRBV7-8 and TRBJ1-6, is GAGVSQSPRYKVAKRGQDVALRCDPISGHVSLFWYQQALGQGPEFLTYFQNEAQLDKSGLPSDRFFAERPEGSVSTLKIQRTQQEDSAVYLCASSSRGNSYNSPLHFGNGTRLTVT.

The chain recombines TRBV7-2 with TRBJ2-1; 11 bases are a match to TRBD2. The CDR3 totals 15 residues. V lost 6 bases, J lost 5 bases, and 6 bases stayed unmatched. Germline assignment: CDR1 SGHTA and CDR2 FQGNSA. Here the CDR3 reads CASRPTSGNHNEQFF. CDR3 nucleotide sequence: TGTGCCAGCAGACCGACTAGCGGGAACCACAATGAGCAGTTCTTC.

Concerning this clone: Germline is not matched at one junction end, which may reflect a read error. The V and J genes are TRBV7-8 and TRBJ2-1; TRBD2 matches at 7 bases. The CDR3 is made up of 17 amino acids. In germline, CDR1 is SGHVS, CDR2 FQNEAQ. The CDR3 protein is CASSQTAGREFYTEQFF. DNA for the CDR3: TGTGCCAGCAGTCAAACGGCGGGGCGGGAGTTCTACACTGAGCAGTTCTTC.

This clone occurred a few times. The rearrangement joins TRBV20-1 to TRBJ2-3; D remains ambiguous. Germline lookup yields CDR1 DFQATT and CDR2 SNEGSKA (reference sequence). The CDR3 extends over 10 amino acids. V was pared by 3 bases and J by 6 bases, with 4 bases between. The DNA of the CDR3 is TGCAGTGCTAGGGAGGATACGCAGTATTTT. Translating it yields CSAREDTQYF.

The chain has TRBV7-9 and TRBJ1-4, with 7 bases identical to TRBD1. CDR3 length: 15 amino acids. After removal of 4 bases from V and 7 bases from J, the junction contained 9 bases not matched to a gene. The germline CDR1 and CDR2 sequences are SEHNR and FQNEAQ (reference sequence). Here the CDR3 DNA reads TGTGCCAGCAGCTCGAGAGCGACAGGGAGTGAAAAACTGTTTTTT. This codes for CASSSRATGSEKLFF.

The chain combines TRBV7-3 with TRBJ2-7, with D possibly TRBD1 on 6 matching bases. There are 13 residues in the CDR3. V was cut by 6 bases and J by 3 bases, with 12 bases left in between. Germline CDR1 is SGHTA and CDR2 is FQGTGA. The CDR3 loop reads CASSTGNDYEQYF. As DNA, the CDR3 is TGTGCCAGCAGTACAGGGAATGACTACGAGCAGTACTTC.

Only a few counts were recorded for this clone. The chain carries TRBV9 and TRBJ2-3, with 8 bases fitting TRBD2. CDR1 and CDR2 (germline): SGDLS, YYNGEE. The CDR3 sequence is 15 residues long. V lost 0 bases, J lost 5 bases, and 5 bases stayed unmatched. CDR3 sequence (DNA): TGTGCCAGCAGCGTAGAGGTAGCGGGGAGAGATACGCAGTATTTT. Translating gives CASSVEVAGRDTQYF.

About this clone: At one of its ends the junction is not consistent with the germline gene, which may arise from a read error. The V and J genes are TRBV7-9 and TRBJ1-6; D ambiguous. This CDR3 comprises 12 residues. CDR1 and CDR2 (germline): SEHNR, FQNEAQ (reference sequence). The CDR3 loop is CSSSSVNSPLHF. In DNA form, the CDR3 reads TGTTCCAGCAGCTCAGTAAATTCACCCCTCCACTTT. Together with reference TRBV7-9 and TRBJ1-6, the CDR3 gives the full variable domain: DTGVSQNPRHKITKRGQNVTFRCDPISEHNRLYWYRQTLGQGPEFLTYFQNEAQLEKSRLLSDRFSAERPKGSFSTLEIQRTEQGDSAMYLCSSSSVNSPLHFGNGTRLTVT.

The genes are TRBV5-1 and TRBJ1-1; 10 bases align to TRBD1. Losses at the gene ends were 3 bases for V and 2 bases for J; bases not matched to a gene: 10. The CDR3 is 17 amino acids. Germline V gene sequence: CDR1 SGHRS, CDR2 YFSETQ. This CDR3 is CASSSSGQGNFNTEAFF. The CDR3 bases are TGCGCCAGCAGCTCCTCGGGACAGGGGAATTTCAACACTGAAGCTTTCTTT.

This sequence joins TRBV6-1 and TRBJ1-6; 7 positions agree with TRBD1. The CDR3 is made up of 13 amino acids. The germline CDR1 and CDR2 sequences are MNHNS and SASEGT. The trim removed 7 bases at V and 8 bases at J, leaving 5 bases unmatched. The CDR3 region is CASTWTGYSPLHF. The CDR3 bases are TGTGCCAGCACCTGGACAGGTTATTCACCCCTCCACTTT.

The V gene is TRBV30, the J gene TRBJ1-2; 7 bases line up with TRBD1. The CDR3 spans 12 residues. The ends lost 6 bases at V and 4 bases at J; junction bases unmatched: 5. CDR1 is GTSNPN and CDR2 is SVGIG in the germline V gene (reference sequence). The CDR3 sequence is CACTTGPYGYTF. In DNA, the CDR3 is TGTGCCTGTACGACAGGGCCCTATGGCTACACCTTC.

The chain recombines TRBV7-3 with TRBJ2-5; 7 nucleotides line up with TRBD1. J lost 5 bases, V lost 1 base, and 1 base had no gene match. Germline assignment: CDR1 SGHTA and CDR2 FQGTGA. The CDR3 has 13 residues. This CDR3 is CASSLIGGETQYF. In DNA form, the CDR3 reads TGTGCCAGCAGCTTAATAGGGGGCGAGACCCAGTACTTC. Supplemented by reference TRBV7-3 and TRBJ2-5, the full variable domain reads GAGVSQTPSNKVTEKGKYVELRCDPISGHTALYWYRQSLGQGPEFLIYFQGTGAADDSGLPNDRFFAVRPEGSVSTLKIQRTERGDSAVYLCASSLIGGETQYFGPGTRLLVL.

The CDR3 coding sequence is TGTGCCAGCAGCCGGGCAGTGGGGCTACGCACCGGGGAGCTGTTTTTT. This gives the protein CASSRAVGLRTGELFF. The chain joins TRBV11-3 to TRBJ2-2; the D gene is possibly TRBD1 (5 bases). V gave up 5 bases and J gave up 4 bases, with 17 bases separating them. Looked up from germline, CDR1 is SGHNT and CDR2 is YENEEA. The CDR3 has 16 amino acids.

This rearrangement joins TRBV4-1 to TRBJ2-7; TRBD1 aligns across 7 bases. The germline V gene has CDR1 MGHRA and CDR2 YSYEKL. Trimming at V came to 4 bases and at J to 2 bases, leaving 8 bases not matched to a gene. The CDR3 is 15 amino acids. The CDR3 region has the DNA TGCGCCAGCAGCCCTCTTGGCCAGGGGGCCTACGAGCAGTACTTC. It encodes CASSPLGQGAYEQYF.